This record covers a single T cell receptor (beta chain). TCRdb reanalysed the RT-PCR reads using MiXCR and keeps one entry per CDR3 protein. The table has 590,000 or so distinct CDR3 sequences, about 15% seen once; the top ten hold 6.5% to 8%. These data belong to a study of response to subunit inactivated influenza vaccine. V lost 1 base, J lost 0 bases, and 7 bases stayed unmatched. The CDR3 runs to 17 residues. Germline-derived CDR1 and CDR2 are MNHEY and SMNVEV (reference sequence). The receptor was derived from a middle-aged man who received an inactivated influenza vaccine. The chain uses TRBV27 and TRBJ2-7; 9 bases are shared with TRBD2. This sample comprised PBMCs from blood, obtained around two weeks before vaccination. The CDR3 DNA reads as TGTGCCAGCAGTTTATACTCCCAGACTAGCGGCTCCTACGAGCAGTACTTC. This gives the protein CASSLYSQTSGSYEQYF.